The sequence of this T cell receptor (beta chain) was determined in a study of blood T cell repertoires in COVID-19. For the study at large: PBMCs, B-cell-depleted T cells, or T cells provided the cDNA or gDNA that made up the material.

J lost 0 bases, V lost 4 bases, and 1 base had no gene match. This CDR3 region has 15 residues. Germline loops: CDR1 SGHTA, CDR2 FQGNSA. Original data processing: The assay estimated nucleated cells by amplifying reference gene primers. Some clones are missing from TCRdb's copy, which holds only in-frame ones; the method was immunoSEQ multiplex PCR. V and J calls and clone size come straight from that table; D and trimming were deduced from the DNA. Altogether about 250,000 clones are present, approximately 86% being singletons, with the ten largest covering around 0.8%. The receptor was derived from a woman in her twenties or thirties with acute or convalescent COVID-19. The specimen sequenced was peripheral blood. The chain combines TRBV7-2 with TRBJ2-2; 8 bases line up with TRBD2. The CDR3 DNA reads TGTGCCAGCAGCTCACTAGCGGCGAACACCGGGGAGCTGTTTTTT. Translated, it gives CASSSLAANTGELFF.